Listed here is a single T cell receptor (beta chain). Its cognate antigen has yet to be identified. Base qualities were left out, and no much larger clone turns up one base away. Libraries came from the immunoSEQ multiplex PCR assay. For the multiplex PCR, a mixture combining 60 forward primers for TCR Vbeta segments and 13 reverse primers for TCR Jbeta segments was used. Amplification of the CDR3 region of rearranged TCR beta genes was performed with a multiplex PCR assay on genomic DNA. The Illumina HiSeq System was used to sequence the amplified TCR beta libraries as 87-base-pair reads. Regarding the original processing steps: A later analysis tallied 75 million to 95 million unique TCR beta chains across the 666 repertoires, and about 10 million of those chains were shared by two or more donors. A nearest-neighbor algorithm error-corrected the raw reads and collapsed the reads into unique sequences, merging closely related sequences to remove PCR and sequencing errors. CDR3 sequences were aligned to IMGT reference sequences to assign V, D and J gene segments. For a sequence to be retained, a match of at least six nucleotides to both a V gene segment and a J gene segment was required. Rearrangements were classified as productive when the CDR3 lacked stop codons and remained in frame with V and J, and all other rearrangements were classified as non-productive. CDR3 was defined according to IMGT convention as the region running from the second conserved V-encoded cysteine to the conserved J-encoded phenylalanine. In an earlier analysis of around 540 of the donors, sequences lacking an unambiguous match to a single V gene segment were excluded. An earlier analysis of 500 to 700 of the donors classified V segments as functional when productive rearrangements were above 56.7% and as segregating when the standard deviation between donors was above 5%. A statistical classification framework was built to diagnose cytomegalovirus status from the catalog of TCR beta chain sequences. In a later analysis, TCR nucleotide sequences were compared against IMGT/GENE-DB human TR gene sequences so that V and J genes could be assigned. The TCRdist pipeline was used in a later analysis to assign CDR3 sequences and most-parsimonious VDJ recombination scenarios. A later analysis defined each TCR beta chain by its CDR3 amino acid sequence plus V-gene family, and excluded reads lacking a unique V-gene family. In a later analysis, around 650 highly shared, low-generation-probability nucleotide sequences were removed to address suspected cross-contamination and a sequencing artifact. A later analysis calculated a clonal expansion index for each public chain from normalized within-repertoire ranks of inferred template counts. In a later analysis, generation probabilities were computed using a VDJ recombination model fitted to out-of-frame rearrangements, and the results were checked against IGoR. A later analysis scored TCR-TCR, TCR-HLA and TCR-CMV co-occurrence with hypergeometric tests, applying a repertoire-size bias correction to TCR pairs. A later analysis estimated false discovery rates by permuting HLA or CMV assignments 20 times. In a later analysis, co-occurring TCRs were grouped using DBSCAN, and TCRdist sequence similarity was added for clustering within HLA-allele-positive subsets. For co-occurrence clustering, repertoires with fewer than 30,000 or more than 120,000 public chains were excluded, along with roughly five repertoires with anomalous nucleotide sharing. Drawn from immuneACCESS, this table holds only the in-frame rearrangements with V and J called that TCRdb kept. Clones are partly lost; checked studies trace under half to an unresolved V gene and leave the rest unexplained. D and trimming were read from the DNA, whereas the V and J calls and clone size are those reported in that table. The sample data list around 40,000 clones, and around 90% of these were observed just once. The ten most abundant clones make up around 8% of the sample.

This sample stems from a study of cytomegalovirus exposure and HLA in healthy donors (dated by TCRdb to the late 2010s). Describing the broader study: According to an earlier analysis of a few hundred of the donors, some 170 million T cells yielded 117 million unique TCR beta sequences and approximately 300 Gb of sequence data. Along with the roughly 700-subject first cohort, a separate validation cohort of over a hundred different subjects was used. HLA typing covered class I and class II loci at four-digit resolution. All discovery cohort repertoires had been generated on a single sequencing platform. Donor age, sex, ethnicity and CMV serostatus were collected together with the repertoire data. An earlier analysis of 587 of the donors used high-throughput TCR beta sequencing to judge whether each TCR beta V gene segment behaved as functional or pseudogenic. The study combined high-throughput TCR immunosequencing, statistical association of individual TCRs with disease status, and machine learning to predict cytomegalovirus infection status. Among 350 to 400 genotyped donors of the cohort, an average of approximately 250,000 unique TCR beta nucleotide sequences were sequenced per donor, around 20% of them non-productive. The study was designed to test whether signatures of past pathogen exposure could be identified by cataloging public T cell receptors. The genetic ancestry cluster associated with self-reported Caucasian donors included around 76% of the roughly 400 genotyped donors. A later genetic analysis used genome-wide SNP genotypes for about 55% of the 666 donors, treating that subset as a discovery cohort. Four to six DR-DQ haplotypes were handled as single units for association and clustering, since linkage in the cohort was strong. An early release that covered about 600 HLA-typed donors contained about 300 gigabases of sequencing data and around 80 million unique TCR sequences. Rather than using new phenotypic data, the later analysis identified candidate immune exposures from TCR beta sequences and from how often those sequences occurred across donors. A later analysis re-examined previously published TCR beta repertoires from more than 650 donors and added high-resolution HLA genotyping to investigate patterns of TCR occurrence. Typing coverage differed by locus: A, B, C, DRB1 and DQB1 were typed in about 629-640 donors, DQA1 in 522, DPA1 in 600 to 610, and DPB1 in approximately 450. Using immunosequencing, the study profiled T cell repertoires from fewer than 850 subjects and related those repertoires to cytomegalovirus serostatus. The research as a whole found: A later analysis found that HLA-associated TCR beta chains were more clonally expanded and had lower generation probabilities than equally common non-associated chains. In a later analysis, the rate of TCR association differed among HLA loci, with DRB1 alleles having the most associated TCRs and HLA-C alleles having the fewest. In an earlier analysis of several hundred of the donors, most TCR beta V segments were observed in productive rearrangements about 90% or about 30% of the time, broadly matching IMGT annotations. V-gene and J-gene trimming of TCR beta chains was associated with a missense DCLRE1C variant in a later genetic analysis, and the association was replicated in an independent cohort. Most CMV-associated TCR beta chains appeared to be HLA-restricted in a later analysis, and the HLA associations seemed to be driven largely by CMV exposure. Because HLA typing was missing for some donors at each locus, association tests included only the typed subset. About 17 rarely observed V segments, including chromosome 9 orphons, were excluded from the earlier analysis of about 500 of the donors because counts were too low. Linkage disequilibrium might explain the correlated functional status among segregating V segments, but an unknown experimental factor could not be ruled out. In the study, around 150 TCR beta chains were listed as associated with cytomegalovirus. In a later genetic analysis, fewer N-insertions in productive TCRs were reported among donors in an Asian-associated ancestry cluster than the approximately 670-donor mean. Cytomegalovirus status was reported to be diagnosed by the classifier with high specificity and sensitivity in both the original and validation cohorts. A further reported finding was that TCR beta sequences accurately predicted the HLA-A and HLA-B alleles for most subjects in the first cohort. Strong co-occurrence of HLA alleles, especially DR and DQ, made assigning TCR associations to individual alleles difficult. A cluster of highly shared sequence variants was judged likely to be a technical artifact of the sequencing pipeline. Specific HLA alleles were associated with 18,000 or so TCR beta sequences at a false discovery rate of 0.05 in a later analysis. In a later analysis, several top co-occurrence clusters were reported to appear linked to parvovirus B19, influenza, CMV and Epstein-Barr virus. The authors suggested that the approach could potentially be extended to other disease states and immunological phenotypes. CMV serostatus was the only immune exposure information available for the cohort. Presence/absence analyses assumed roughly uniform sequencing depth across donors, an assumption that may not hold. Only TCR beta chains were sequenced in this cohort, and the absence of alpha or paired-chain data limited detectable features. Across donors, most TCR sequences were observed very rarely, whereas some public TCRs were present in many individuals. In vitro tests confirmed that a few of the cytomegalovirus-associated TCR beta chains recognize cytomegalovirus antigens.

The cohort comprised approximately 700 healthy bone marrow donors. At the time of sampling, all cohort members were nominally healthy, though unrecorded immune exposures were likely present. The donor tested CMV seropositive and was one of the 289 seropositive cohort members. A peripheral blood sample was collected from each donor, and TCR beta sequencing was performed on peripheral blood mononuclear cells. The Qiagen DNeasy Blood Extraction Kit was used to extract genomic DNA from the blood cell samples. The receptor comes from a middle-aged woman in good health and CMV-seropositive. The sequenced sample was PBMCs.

CDR3 reads: CASSFAGGVTDTQYF. In nucleotide form, the sequence is TGTGCCAGCAGCTTTGCGGGGGGGGTTACAGATACGCAGTATTTT. The rearrangement joined TRBV7-2 to TRBJ2-3; 9 nucleotides in the junction match TRBD2. The germline V gene provides CDR1 SGHTA and CDR2 FQGNSA. The CDR3, from cysteine to phenylalanine, totals 15 residues. CDR3 DNA only is kept here, 45 bases in frame from base 1. From V the trimming removes 3 bases and from J it removes 3 bases, while the gene matches leave 4 bases of the junction unaccounted for.